This T cell receptor (beta chain) is from a study of shared clonotypes between healthy human individuals. Measured with immunoSEQ multiplex PCR; TCRdb has only the in-frame clones, and not every one. In the table there are over 850,000 clones, approximately 78% of which are singletons. There are 16 residues in the CDR3. The V gene end was trimmed by 3 bases and the J gene end by 10 bases; junction bases not matched to a gene: 9. CDR1 and CDR2 (germline): SGHRS, YFSETQ. The clonotype was recovered from a man aged 18 to 30 in good health. Some clones in this sample may be carry-over from other donors' samples. J is TRBJ2-1 and V is TRBV5-1; 14 bases align to TRBD2. The sample comprised memory CD4+ T cells from PBMCs. The subset is: CD45RA-negative fraction. CDR3 in amino acids: CASSYLPGLAGVEQFF. Here the CDR3 DNA reads TGCGCCAGCAGCTACCTACCGGGACTAGCGGGAGTGGAGCAGTTCTTC.